The text below deals with one T cell receptor beta chain. Original analysis: Estimation of nucleated cell counts relied on the amplification of reference gene primers. Libraries were prepared by immunoSEQ multiplex PCR; TCRdb keeps only in-frame clonotypes and omits some of them. Clone size and V and J calls were adopted from that table, with D and trimming inferred from the DNA. Counted here are roughly 68,000 clones, approximately 78% occurring once; the ten biggest clones make up 9.2%. This specimen belongs to a study of blood T cell repertoires in COVID-19. Study as a whole: COVID-19 samples collected from the United States, Italy and Spain covered acute and convalescent phases. T cells, B-cell-depleted T cells, or PBMCs supplied cDNA or gDNA.

The CDR3 has 16 amino acids. Germline V lookup: CDR1 LNHDA, CDR2 SQIVND (reference sequence). Trimming pared 5 bases from V and 2 bases from J, leaving 15 bases between. The receptor was derived from a human donor in a cohort sampled during active COVID-19. This chain connects TRBV19 to TRBJ2-2; possible D gene TRBD1, 7 bases. The source material was peripheral blood. The CDR3 region is CASSGGTVLNTGELFF. The CDR3 region has the DNA TGTGCCAGTAGTGGGGGGACAGTACTCAACACCGGGGAGCTGTTTTTT.